A selection of T cell receptor beta chains follows, all from one sample in a study of cytomegalovirus exposure and HLA in healthy donors. Clones were sequenced by immunoSEQ multiplex PCR, and TCRdb holds only the in-frame ones, with some missing. In the table there are about 190,000 clones, 86% of which are singletons. Material for sequencing was PBMCs. These receptors came from a woman aged 18 to 35 in good health and CMV-seronegative. Each CDR3 is given with its conserved first and last residue. Each record gives: CDR3 DNA, CDR3 protein, clone size, J gene, D gene, V gene. A D gene is named only where the DNA matches it firmly. For some rows the clone size is stated as once, few or many, or as a class when expanded; others skip it.

DNA: TGCGCCAGCAGCCAAGAGGGTCGGGGACAGGGCTCTGGTCAGTACTTC
CDR3: CASSQEGRGQGSGQYF
size: .
J: TRBJ2-4
D: TRBD1
V: TRBV4-1

DNA: TGTGCCAGTAGCGACAGGGGGCGCGTTGAAAAACTGTTTTTT
CDR3: CASSDRGRVEKLFF
size: once
J: TRBJ1-4
D: TRBD1
V: TRBV19

DNA: TGTGCCAGCTCCCGCGGGGGGGAGCAGTACTTC
CDR3: CASSRGGEQYF
size: .
J: TRBJ2-7
D: TRBD2
V: TRBV18

DNA: TGTGCCAGCAGTTGGTCAGGAGGCACTGAAGCTTTCTTT
CDR3: CASSWSGGTEAFF
size: .
J: TRBJ1-1
D: .
V: TRBV28

DNA: TGCGCCAGCAGCTTGGCTGACAGGGGAGAGCAGTACTTC
CDR3: CASSLADRGEQYF
size: .
J: TRBJ2-7
D: TRBD1
V: TRBV5-1

DNA: TGTGCCTGGAGTTTTTCTCTCTCGCGGGGAAACACCATATATTTT
CDR3: CAWSFSLSRGNTIYF
size: once
J: TRBJ1-3
D: .
V: TRBV30

DNA: TGTGCCTGGAGTGTCCCGGGACAGGGGAGGTATGGCTACACCTTC
CDR3: CAWSVPGQGRYGYTF
size: .
J: TRBJ1-2
D: TRBD1
V: TRBV30

DNA: TGCGCCAGCAGCTTGGCACAGGGGGCCCGGGAGACCCAGTACTTC
CDR3: CASSLAQGARETQYF
size: .
J: TRBJ2-5
D: TRBD1
V: TRBV5-1

DNA: TGTGCCAGCAGTAACAGGGGCTTGAACACTGAAGCTTTCTTT
CDR3: CASSNRGLNTEAFF
size: once
J: TRBJ1-1
D: TRBD1
V: TRBV6-5

DNA: TGTGCCAGCTCACCGGGACAGGGATCCTCCTACGAGCAGTACTTC
CDR3: CASSPGQGSSYEQYF
size: .
J: TRBJ2-7
D: TRBD1
V: TRBV18

DNA: TGTGCTAGTGGTTTGGATACTAGGGCCAGGGGCAATGAGCAGTTCTTC
CDR3: CASGLDTRARGNEQFF
size: .
J: TRBJ2-1
D: .
V: TRBV12-5

DNA: TGTGCCAGCAGCGTAGGAGACCCGGGTCCCAATTCACCCCTCCACTTT
CDR3: CASSVGDPGPNSPLHF
size: .
J: TRBJ1-6
D: .
V: TRBV9

DNA: TGTGCCAGTAGTATATTAGGACAGGGGGCCTACGAGCAGTACTTC
CDR3: CASSILGQGAYEQYF
size: .
J: TRBJ2-7
D: TRBD1
V: TRBV19

DNA: TGTGCCAGCAGTGGGACACCCTATGGCTACACCTTC
CDR3: CASSGTPYGYTF
size: .
J: TRBJ1-2
D: .
V: TRBV6-1